A single T cell receptor beta chain is shown here with its context. Original processing methods: Reference gene primer amplification gave nucleated cell count estimates. Data came from immunoSEQ multiplex PCR; TCRdb stores just in-frame clones and leaves some out. That table gives V, J and clone size, and the DNA gave D and trimming. Of approximately 84,000 clones in the sample, 70% to 75% were seen once. The data stem from a study of blood T cell repertoires in COVID-19. Overall study context: Collection of acute and convalescent COVID-19 samples took place in the United States, Italy and Spain. Nucleic acid was either cDNA or gDNA, and it came from T cells, B-cell-depleted T cells, or PBMCs.

After removal of 6 bases from V and 2 bases from J, the junction contained 3 bases not matched to a gene. From germline, CDR1 is SQVTM and CDR2 ANQGSEA. The CDR3 loop spans 12 amino acids. This chain joins TRBV29-1 and TRBJ2-7; 8 bases align to TRBD1. This clonotype was obtained from a man aged 45-60 years with active or convalescent COVID-19. What was sequenced was peripheral blood. CDR3 sequence reads: CSVGQGTYEQYF. In DNA form, the CDR3 reads TGCAGCGTCGGACAGGGAACCTACGAGCAGTACTTC.